This TCR beta chain stems from a study of shared clonotypes between healthy human individuals. Study-level results: Richness estimates generally favored naive over memory subsets.

It was roughly 190 ng DNA, 33,000 or so T cell genomes, that sorted-subset replicate PCRs used. Clones were read by immunoSEQ multiplex PCR, and TCRdb kept only the in-frame ones, dropping some. The sample lists some 1,600,000 clones, under 99% occurring once. This clone occurred once. Its antigen is not known. The sequenced sample was naive CD4+ T cells sorted from blood. Noted subset: CD45RA+ positively selected. This TCR came from a man aged 25-45 years in good health.

The CDR3 region is CASRSLRDEQFF. In nucleotides, the CDR3 is TGTGCCAGCAGGTCTCTTAGGGATGAGCAGTTCTTC. The chain links TRBV11-2 to TRBJ2-1, with D unresolved. The CDR3 sequence is 12 residues long. Germline V gene lookup returns CDR1 SGHAT and CDR2 FQNNGV. V lost 6 bases and J lost 8, with 11 bases in between.